The entry that follows covers one T cell receptor (beta chain) sequence. Its antigen is not known. Assay: immunoSEQ multiplex PCR; the TCRdb copy retains only in-frame clones and omits some. Altogether about 7,500 clones are present, approximately 98% being singletons, with the ten largest covering around 0.35%. The V gene lost 7 bases and the J gene lost 3 bases, with 13 bases spanning the gap. CDR3 length: 14 amino acids. Germline V gene data show CDR1 as SNHLY and CDR2 as FYNNEI. The sample belongs to a study of naive CD8 T cells in extremely preterm neonates. Points from the study as a whole: Preterm infants showed shorter CDR3s, fewer N additions and less trimming than older groups. Shared CDR3 nucleotide sequences: preterm approximately 2.7%, term 0.35% to 0.5%, children more than 0.025%, adults around 0.0096%.

Cord blood came from elective full-term cesareans at 37-41 weeks without labor or membrane rupture. Excluded: fetal demise, active maternal HSV, known maternal HIV. The clonotype was recovered from a newborn in good health. The rearrangement uses TRBV2 and TRBJ1-5, with D tentatively TRBD1 (5 bases). Material: naive CD8+ T cells from cord blood. The CDR3 loop reads CASNPPGPNQPQHF. The CDR3 nucleotides read TGTGCCAGCAATCCCCCAGGGCCCAATCAGCCCCAGCATTTT.